This TCR beta chain was sequenced in a study of T-cell reconstitution after alpha-beta-depleted transplantation in children. General observations from the study: Day-60 TCRbeta diversity that was high in some patients was derived from surviving recipient T cells and thymic progenitors. T-cell counts and diversity were attributed mostly to newly produced T cells one year after transplant. Roughly two months post-transplant, alpha-beta T cells reportedly originated from several hundred graft clones that had expanded.

This clonotype was found a few times. Its antigen is undetermined. Preparation of the TCRbeta library involved a method that used unique molecular identifiers. Using its own MiXCR run on the PCR reads, TCRdb lists one record per CDR3 protein. The sample holds 70,000 to 95,000 distinct CDR3 sequences, 15% to 20% seen once. The V end was cut by 2 bases, the J end by 3 bases, with 1 base between. Per germline, CDR1 MNHEY and CDR2 SMNVEV (reference sequence). The CDR3 has 12 residues. This sequence joins TRBV27 and TRBJ2-2, with D hard to call. The sequenced sample was PBMCs, mostly from graft donor cells, obtained 360 days after TCRalphabeta/CD19-depleted stem cell transplant. This receptor was taken from a male patient aged 2 to 9 who had a stem cell transplant for acute lymphoblastic leukemia, so the T cells may come from the graft donor. The DNA of the CDR3 is TGTGCCAGCAGTTTAGACACCGGGGAGCTGTTTTTT. Protein: CASSLDTGELFF.